The clone carrying this TCR beta chain was recorded many times. Its antigen remains unknown. This sample was taken from a study of T cells in Graves' hyperthyroidism and ophthalmopathy. Study-wide findings and caveats: Ophthalmopathy stood apart from stable hyperthyroidism in a 13 V-J model. Most thyroid-expanded clonotypes above 0.001 were also found in blood.

Between the trimmed V and J ends, which lost 4 bases and 7 bases, there was a span of 24 bases. The CDR3 spans 16 residues. Per germline, CDR1 SGHRS and CDR2 YFSETQ. The study left out patients who had uncontrolled infection, other autoimmune disease, pregnancy or lactation. Amplified TCR beta CDR3 regions came from RNA transcripts. An initial round of RT-PCR targeting the TCR CDR3 relied on the HTBI primer set. Each CDR3 protein gets one entry after TCRdb re-called the multiplex PCR reads with MiXCR. The sample contains 500,000 to 650,000 distinct CDR3 sequences, 13% to 15% of which appear only once.

Material: blood. The origin of this receptor is a woman between 45 and 65 years old with Graves' ophthalmopathy. The chain links TRBV5-1 to TRBJ2-7, with D perhaps TRBD2 (6 bases). CDR3 residues: CASSHPSGRTWEEQYF. The CDR3 bases are TGCGCCAGCAGCCATCCCTCGGGGAGGACCTGGGAGGAGCAGTACTTC.